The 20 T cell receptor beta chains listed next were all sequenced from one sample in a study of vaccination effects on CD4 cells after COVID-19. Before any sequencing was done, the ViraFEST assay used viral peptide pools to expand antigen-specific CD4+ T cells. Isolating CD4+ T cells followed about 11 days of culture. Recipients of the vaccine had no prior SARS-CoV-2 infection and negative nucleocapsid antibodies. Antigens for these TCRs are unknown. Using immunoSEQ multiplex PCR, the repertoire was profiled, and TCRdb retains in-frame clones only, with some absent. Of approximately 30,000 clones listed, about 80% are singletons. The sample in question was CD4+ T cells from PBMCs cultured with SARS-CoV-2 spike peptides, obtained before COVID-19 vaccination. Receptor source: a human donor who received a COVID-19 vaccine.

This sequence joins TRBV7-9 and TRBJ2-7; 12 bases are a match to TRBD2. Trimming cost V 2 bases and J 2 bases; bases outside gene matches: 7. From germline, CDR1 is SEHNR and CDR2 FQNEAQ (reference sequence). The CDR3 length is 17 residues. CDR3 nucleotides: TGTGCCAGCAGCTTATCTAGCGGGAGGGGGGGGGCCTACGAGCAGTACTTC. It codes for CASSLSSGRGGAYEQYF.

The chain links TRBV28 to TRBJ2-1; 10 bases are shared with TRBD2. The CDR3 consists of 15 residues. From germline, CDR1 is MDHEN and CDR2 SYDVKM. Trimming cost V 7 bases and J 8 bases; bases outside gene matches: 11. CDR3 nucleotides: TGTGCCAGCACCCTAGCGGGAGCTGGGGGGGATGAGCAGTTCTTC. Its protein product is CASTLAGAGGDEQFF. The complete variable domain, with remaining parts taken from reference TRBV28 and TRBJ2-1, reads DVKVTQSSRYLVKRTGEKVFLECVQDMDHENMFWYRQDPGLGLRLIYFSYDVKMKEKGDIPEGYSVSREKKERFSLILESASTNQTSMYLCASTLAGAGGDEQFFGPGTRLTVL.

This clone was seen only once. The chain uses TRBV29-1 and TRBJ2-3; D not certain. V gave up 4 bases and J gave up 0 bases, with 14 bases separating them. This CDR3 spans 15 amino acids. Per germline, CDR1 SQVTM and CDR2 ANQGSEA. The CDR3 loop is CSVGEFVTSTDTQYF. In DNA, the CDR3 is TGCAGCGTTGGTGAGTTCGTGACAAGCACAGATACGCAGTATTTT.

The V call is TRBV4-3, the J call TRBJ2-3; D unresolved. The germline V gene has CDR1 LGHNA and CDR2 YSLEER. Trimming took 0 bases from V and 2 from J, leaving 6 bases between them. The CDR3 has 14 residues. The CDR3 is CASSQDLITDTQYF. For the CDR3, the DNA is TGCGCCAGCAGCCAAGACCTAATCACAGATACGCAGTATTTT.

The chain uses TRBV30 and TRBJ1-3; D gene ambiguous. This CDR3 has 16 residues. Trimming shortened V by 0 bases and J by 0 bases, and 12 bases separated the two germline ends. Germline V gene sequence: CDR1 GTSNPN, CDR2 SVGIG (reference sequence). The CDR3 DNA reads TGTGCCTGGAGTGTACAAGGTTCGTCCTCTGGAAACACCATATATTTT. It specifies CAWSVQGSSSGNTIYF. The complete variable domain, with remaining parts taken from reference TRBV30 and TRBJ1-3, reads SQTIHQWPATLVQPVGSPLSLECTVEGTSNPNLYWYRQAAGRGLQLLFYSVGIGQISSEVPQNLSASRPQDRQFILSSKKLLLSDSGFYLCAWSVQGSSSGNTIYFGEGSWLTVV.

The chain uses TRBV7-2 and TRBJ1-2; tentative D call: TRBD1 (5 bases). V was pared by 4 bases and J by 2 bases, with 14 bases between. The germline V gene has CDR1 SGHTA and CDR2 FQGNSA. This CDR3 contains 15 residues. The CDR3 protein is CASSSQTGSNYGYTF. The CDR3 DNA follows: TGTGCCAGCAGCTCCCAAACAGGATCAAACTATGGCTACACCTTC.

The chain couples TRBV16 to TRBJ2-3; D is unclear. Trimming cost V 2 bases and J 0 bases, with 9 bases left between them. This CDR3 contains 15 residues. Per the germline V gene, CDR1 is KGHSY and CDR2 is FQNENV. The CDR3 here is CASSQGRASTDTQYF. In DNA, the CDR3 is TGTGCCAGCAGCCAAGGCAGAGCTAGCACAGATACGCAGTATTTT.

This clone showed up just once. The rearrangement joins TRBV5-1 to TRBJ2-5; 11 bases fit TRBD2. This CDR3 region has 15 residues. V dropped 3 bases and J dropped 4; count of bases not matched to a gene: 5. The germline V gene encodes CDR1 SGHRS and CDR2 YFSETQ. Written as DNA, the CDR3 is TGCGCCAGCAGCTGGGGCGGACTAGCGGGAGAGACCCAGTACTTC. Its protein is CASSWGGLAGETQYF.

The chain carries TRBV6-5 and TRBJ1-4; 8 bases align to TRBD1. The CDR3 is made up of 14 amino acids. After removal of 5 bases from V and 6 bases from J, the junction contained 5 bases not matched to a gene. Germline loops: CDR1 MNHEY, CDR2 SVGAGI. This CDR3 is CASSLTGADEKLFF. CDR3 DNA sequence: TGTGCCAGCAGTCTGACAGGGGCGGATGAAAAACTGTTTTTT.

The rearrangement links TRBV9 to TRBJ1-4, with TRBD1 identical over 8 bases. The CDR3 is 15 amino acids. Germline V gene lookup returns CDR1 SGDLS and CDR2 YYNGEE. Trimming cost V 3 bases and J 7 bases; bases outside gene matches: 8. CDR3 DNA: TGTGCCAGCAGCGCGAGGGCAGGGGGCTTTGAAAAACTGTTTTTT. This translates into CASSARAGGFEKLFF.

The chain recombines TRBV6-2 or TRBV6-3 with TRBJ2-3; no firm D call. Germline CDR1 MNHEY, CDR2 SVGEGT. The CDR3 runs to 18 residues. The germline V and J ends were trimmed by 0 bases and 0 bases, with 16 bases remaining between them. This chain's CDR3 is CASSYSPPVNRSTDTQYF. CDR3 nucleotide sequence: TGTGCCAGCAGTTACTCGCCCCCCGTGAACCGTAGCACAGATACGCAGTATTTT.

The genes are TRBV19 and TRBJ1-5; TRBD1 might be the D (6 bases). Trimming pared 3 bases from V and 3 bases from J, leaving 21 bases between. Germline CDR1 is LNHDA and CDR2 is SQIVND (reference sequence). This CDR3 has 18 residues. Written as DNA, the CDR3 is TGTGCCAGTAGTATCCTCACTCGGGGGGCGGGAGACAATCAGCCCCAGCATTTT. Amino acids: CASSILTRGAGDNQPQHF.

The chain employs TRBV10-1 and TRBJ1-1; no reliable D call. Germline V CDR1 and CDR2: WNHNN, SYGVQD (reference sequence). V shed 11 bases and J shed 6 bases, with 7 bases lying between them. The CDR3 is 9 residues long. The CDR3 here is CAAVSEAFF. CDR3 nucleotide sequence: TGCGCCGCTGTTTCTGAAGCTTTCTTT.

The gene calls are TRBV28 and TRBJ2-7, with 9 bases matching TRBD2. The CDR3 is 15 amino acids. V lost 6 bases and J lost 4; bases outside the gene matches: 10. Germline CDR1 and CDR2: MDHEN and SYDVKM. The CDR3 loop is CASSDGSGGSYEQYF. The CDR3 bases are TGTGCCAGCAGCGACGGGAGCGGGGGGTCTTACGAGCAGTACTTC.

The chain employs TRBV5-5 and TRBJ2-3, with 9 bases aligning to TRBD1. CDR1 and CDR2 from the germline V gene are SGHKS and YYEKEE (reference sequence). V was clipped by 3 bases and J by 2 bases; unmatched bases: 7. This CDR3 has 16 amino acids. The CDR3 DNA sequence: TGTGCCAGCAGCTATACCGGGACAGGGCACACAGATACGCAGTATTTT. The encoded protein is CASSYTGTGHTDTQYF.

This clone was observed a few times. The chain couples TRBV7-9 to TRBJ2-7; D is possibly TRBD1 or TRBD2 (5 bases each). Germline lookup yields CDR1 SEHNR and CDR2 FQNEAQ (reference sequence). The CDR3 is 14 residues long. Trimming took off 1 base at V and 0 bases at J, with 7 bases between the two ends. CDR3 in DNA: TGTGCCAGCAGCTTAGGGGACGGCTCCTACGAGCAGTACTTC. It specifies CASSLGDGSYEQYF. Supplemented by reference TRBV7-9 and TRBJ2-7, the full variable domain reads DTGVSQNPRHKITKRGQNVTFRCDPISEHNRLYWYRQTLGQGPEFLTYFQNEAQLEKSRLLSDRFSAERPKGSFSTLEIQRTEQGDSAMYLCASSLGDGSYEQYFGPGTRLTVT.

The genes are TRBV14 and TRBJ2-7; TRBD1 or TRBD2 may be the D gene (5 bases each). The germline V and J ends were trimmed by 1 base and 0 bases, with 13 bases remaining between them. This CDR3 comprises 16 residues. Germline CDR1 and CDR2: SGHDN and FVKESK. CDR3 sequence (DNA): TGTGCCAGCAGCCAAGCAGGGACGGTTAGCTCCTACGAGCAGTACTTC. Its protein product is CASSQAGTVSSYEQYF.

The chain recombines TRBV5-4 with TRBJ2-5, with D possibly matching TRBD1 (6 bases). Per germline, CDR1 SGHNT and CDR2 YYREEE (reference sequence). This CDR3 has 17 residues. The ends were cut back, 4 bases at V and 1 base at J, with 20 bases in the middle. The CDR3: CASSGRQHGQLQETQYF. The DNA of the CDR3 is TGTGCCAGCAGCGGGAGACAACATGGACAGCTCCAAGAGACCCAGTACTTC.

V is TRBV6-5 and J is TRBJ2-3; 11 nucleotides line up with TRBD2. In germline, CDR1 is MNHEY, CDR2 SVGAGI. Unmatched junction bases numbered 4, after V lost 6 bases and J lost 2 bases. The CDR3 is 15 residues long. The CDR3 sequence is CASSGTSGLTDTQYF. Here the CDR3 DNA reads TGTGCCAGCAGCGGGACTAGCGGCCTCACAGATACGCAGTATTTT.

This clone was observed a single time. CDR3 coding DNA: TGTGCCAGCAGTTCCGGACAGGGCTACGAGCAGTACTTC. It yields the protein CASSSGQGYEQYF. The V and J genes are TRBV28 and TRBJ2-7; TRBD1 matches at 8 bases. Germline CDR1 MDHEN, CDR2 SYDVKM. The CDR3 runs to 13 residues. The trim removed 4 bases at V and 3 bases at J, leaving 2 bases unmatched.